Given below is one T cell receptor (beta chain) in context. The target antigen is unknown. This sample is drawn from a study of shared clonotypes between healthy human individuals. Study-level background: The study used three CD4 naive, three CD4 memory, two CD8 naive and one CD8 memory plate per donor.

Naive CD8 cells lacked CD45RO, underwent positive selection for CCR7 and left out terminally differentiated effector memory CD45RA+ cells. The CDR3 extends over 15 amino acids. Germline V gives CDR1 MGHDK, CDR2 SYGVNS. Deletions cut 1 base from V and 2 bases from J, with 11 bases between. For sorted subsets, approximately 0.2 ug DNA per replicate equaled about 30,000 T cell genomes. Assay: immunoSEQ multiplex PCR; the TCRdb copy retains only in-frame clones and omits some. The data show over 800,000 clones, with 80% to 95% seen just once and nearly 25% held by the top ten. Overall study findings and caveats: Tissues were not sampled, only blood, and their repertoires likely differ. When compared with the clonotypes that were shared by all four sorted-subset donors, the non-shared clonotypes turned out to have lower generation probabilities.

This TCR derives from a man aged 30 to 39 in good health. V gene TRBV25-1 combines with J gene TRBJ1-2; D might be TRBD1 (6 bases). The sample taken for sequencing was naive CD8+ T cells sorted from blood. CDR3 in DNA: TGTGCCAGCAGTGAATGGGGGGCCATCAACTATGGCTACACCTTC. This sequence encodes CASSEWGAINYGYTF.